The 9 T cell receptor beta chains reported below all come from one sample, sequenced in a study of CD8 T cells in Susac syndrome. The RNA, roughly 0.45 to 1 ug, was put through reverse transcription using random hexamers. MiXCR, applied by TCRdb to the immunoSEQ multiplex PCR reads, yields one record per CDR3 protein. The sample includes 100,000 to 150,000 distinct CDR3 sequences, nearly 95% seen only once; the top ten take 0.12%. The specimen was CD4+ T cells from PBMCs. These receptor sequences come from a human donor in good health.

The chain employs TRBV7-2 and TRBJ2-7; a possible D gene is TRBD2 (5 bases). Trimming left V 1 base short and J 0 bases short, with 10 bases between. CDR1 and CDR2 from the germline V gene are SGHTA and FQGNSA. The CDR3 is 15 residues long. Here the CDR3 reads CASSLGWEPSYEQYF. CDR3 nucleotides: TGTGCCAGCAGCTTAGGGTGGGAGCCCTCCTACGAGCAGTACTTC.

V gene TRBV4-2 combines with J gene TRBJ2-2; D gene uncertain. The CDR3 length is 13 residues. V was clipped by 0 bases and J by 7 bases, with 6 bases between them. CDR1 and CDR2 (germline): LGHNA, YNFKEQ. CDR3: CASSQDGSGELFF. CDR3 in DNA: TGTGCCAGCAGCCAAGATGGTAGCGGGGAGCTGTTTTTT.

CDR3 nucleotides: TGTGCCAGCAGCCCCGGACTAGCGGAGACGAATGAGCAGTTCTTC. Translation gives CASSPGLAETNEQFF. The V gene is TRBV7-9, the J gene TRBJ2-1; 10 bases map to TRBD2. The CDR3 is 15 residues long. Germline V lookup: CDR1 SEHNR, CDR2 FQNEAQ (reference sequence). Trimming at V came to 5 bases and at J to 7 bases, leaving 8 bases not matched to a gene.

In nucleotides, the CDR3 is TGTGCCAGCAGCCAAGGGGACTACTCCTACAATGAGCAGTTCTTC. It is translated as CASSQGDYSYNEQFF. J is TRBJ2-1 and V is TRBV3-1; 7 nucleotides match TRBD2. Germline V gene sequence: CDR1 LGHDT, CDR2 YNNKEL (reference sequence). The trim removed 1 base at V and 0 bases at J, leaving 0 bases unmatched. This CDR3 region has 15 residues.

The chain's CDR3 is CASSLMGLGAGELFF. For the CDR3, the DNA is TGCGCCAGCAGCTTGATGGGACTTGGAGCCGGGGAGCTGTTTTTT. The chain links TRBV5-1 to TRBJ2-2, with D tentatively TRBD2 (6 bases). The CDR3 length is 15 residues. Between the trimmed V and J ends, which lost 1 base and 6 bases, there was a span of 13 bases. CDR1 and CDR2 (germline): SGHRS, YFSETQ. Variable domain in full (rest from reference TRBV5-1 and TRBJ2-2): KAGVTQTPRYLIKTRGQQVTLSCSPISGHRSVSWYQQTPGQGLQFLFEYFSETQRNKGNFPGRFSGRQFSNSRSEMNVSTLELGDSALYLCASSLMGLGAGELFFGEGSRLTVL.

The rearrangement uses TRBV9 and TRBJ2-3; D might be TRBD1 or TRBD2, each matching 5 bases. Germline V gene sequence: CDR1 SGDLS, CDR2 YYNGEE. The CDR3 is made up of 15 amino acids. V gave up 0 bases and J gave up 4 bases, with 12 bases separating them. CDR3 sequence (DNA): TGTGCCAGCAGCGTAGTTGGCTTGGGGGCAGATACGCAGTATTTT. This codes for CASSVVGLGADTQYF.

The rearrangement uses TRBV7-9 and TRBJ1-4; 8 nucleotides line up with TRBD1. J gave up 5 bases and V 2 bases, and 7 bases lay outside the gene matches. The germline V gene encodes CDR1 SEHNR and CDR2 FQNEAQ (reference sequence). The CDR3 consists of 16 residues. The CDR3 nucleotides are TGTGCCAGCAGCTTATATTTCGGGACAGGCAATGAAAAACTGTTTTTT. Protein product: CASSLYFGTGNEKLFF.

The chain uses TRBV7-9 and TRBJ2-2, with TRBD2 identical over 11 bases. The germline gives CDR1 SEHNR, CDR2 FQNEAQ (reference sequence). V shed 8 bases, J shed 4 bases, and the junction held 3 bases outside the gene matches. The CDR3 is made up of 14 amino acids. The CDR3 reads CASGTSGSTGELFF. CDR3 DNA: TGTGCCAGCGGGACTAGCGGATCCACCGGGGAGCTGTTTTTT.

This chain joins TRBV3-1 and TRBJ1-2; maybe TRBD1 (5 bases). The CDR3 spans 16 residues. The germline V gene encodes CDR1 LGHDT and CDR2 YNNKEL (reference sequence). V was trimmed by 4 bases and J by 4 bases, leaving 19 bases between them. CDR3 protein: CASSRGVGEPPYGYTF. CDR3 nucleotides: TGTGCCAGCAGCCGCGGGGTAGGGGAGCCCCCCTATGGCTACACCTTC.